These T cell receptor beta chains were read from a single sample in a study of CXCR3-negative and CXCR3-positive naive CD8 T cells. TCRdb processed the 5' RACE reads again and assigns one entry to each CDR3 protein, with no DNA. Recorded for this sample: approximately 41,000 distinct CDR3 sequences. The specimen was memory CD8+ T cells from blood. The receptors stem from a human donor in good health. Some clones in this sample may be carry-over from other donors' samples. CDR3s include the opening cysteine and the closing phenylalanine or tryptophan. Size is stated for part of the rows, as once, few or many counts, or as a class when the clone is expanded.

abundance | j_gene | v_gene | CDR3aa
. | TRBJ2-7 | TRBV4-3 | CASSPSQGSSYEQYF
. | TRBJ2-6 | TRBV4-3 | CASSQAGTYGSGANVLTF
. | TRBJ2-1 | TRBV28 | CASNTGLGNEQFF
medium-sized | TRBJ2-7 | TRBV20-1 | CSATKTGSYEQYF
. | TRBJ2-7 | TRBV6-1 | CASTRDRGLGEQYF
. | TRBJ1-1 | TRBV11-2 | CASSPREGGALYTEAFF
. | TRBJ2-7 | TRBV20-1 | CSARGVGREIEQYF
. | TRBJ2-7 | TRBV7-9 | CASSLAWPGGNEQYF
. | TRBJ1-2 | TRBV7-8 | CASSWIQLSDGYTF
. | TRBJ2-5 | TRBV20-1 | CSARAGTSQETQYF
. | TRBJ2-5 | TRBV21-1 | CASSKSILETQYF
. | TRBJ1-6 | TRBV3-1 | CASSPTGLGSPLHF
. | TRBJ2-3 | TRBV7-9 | CASSFSTDTQYF
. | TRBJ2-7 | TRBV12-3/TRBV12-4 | CASSPAAAGTEQYF
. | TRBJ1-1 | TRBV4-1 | CASSQVGMNTEAFF
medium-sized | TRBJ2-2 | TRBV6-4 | CASKRTGDTGELFF
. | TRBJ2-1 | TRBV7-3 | CATRGPNNEQFF
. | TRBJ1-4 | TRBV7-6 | CASSSGVTNEKLFF
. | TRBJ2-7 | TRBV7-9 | CASSLEGGVHEQYF
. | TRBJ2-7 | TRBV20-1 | CSARPRGRESSYEQYF
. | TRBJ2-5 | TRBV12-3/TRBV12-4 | CASSRTGRETQYF
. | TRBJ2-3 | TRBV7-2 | CASSSPWAGTEPDTQYF
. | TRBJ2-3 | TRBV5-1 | CASSPLAWLDTDTQYF
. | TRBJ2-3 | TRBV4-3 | CASSQDGAGGPPTDTQYF
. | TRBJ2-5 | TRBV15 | CATSRYSSDPYETQYF
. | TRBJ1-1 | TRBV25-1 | CASSGHLNTEAFF
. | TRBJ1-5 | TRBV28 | CAGSSPGQVNQPQHF
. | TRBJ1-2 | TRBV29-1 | CSVQGTAGEGYGYTF
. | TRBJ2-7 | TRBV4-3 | CASSRNRDSPLDF
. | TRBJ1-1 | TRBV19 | CASSIDGILGNTEAFF
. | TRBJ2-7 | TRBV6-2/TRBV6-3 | CASIGARFFYEQYF
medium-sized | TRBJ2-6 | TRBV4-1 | CASSQTGLNVLTF
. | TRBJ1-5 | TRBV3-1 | CASSQGPGVQPQHF
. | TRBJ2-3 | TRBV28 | CASSLYRGTDTQYF
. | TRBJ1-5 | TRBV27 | CASSLYDRSIFSNQPQHF
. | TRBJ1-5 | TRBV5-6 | CASSWGRADAGNQPQHF
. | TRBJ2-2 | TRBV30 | CAWIGNTGELFF
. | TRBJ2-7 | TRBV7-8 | CASSPPRGGQGYEQYF
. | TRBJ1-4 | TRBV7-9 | CASSSRQAEFEKLFF
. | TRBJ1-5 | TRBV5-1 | CASSLGQGPGQPQHF
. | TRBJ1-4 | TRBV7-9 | CASSSRGRKEEKLFF
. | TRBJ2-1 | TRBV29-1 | CSPIVGSYNEQFF
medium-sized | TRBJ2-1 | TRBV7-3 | CASSLGGDYNEQFF
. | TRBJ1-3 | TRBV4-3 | CASSQVWRQTGNTIYF
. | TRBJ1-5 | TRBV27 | CASGAGIFSNQPQHF
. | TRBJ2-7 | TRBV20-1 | CSATWESSYEQYF
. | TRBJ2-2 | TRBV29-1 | CSVEWGGWTGELFF
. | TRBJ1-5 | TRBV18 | CASSPPNRDQPQHF
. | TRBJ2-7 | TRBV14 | CASRDSGTFYEQYF
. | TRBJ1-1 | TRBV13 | CASSPTQGWGGTEAFF
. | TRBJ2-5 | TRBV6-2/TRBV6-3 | CASSLGPPVKETQYF
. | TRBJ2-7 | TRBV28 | CASSFRDRGRAYEQYF
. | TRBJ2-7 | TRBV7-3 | CASSLAGTGNLSPYEQYF
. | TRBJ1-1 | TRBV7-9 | CASSLRGTEAFF